The 3 T cell receptor beta chains reported below all come from one sample, sequenced in a study of radiation and T cells in renal cell carcinoma. Sequencing was performed with immunoSEQ multiplex PCR; in TCRdb, only in-frame clones are kept and a portion is missing. The table records 130,000 to 150,000 clones, roughly 90% of them present only once. Documented time point: baseline pretreatment blood. Treatment here: 15 Gy SBRT to primary tumor, nephrectomy 4 weeks later. Sequenced material: blood, taken from a patient whose treatment included radiotherapy and nephrectomy. Every receptor here comes from a woman aged 50 to 65 with renal cell carcinoma.

This chain links TRBV19 with TRBJ1-1; D not resolved. This CDR3 spans 13 amino acids. Germline CDR1 is LNHDA and CDR2 is SQIVND (reference sequence). V was cut by 1 base and J by 0 bases, with 3 bases left in between. CDR3 DNA sequence: TGTGCCAGTAGTATAGTCATGAACACTGAAGCTTTCTTT. Encoded protein: CASSIVMNTEAFF.

The chain combines TRBV19 with TRBJ1-2; D not certain. CDR1 LNHDA and CDR2 SQIVND come from the germline V gene (reference sequence). The CDR3 totals 13 residues. With 6 bases removed from V and 3 bases from J, the gap between germline ends came to 11 bases. The CDR3 DNA reads TGTGCCAGTAGCAGAGGGTCCGACTATGGCTACACCTTC. Its translation: CASSRGSDYGYTF.

The chain has TRBV27 and TRBJ2-3; 16 bases fit TRBD2. Germline assignment: CDR1 MNHEY and CDR2 SMNVEV (reference sequence). The CDR3 is made up of 18 amino acids. V lost 1 base to trimming and J lost 4 bases; unmatched junction nucleotides: 5. The CDR3 DNA is TGTGCCAGCAGTTTATGGGGACTAGCGGGGGGGCGGGCAGATACGCAGTATTTT. It encodes CASSLWGLAGGRADTQYF.